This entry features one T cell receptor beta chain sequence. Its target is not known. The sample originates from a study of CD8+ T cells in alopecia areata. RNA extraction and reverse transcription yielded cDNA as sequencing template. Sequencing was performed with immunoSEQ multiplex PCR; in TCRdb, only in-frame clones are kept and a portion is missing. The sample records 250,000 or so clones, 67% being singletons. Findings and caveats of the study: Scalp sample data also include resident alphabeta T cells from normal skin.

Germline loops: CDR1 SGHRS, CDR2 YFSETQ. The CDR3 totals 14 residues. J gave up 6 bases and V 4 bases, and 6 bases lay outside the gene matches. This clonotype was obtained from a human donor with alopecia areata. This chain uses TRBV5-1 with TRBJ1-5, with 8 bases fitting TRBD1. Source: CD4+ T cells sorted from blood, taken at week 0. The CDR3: CASSPGQGAQPQHF. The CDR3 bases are TGCGCCAGCAGCCCCGGACAGGGTGCTCAGCCCCAGCATTTT. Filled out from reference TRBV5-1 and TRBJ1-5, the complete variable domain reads KAGVTQTPRYLIKTRGQQVTLSCSPISGHRSVSWYQQTPGQGLQFLFEYFSETQRNKGNFPGRFSGRQFSNSRSEMNVSTLELGDSALYLCASSPGQGAQPQHFGDGTRLSIL.